The 26 T cell receptor beta chains listed next were all sequenced from one sample in a study of blood T cell repertoires in COVID-19. TCRdb's copy holds only in-frame clones and misses some; the assay was immunoSEQ multiplex PCR. Here the sample spans some 200,000 clones, around 80% being singletons. The sequencing input was peripheral blood. These receptors all come from a woman between 55 and 75 years old who had recovered from COVID-19.

V is TRBV7-2 and J is TRBJ2-5; 9 bases align to TRBD2. J was trimmed by 4 bases and V by 0 bases; bases with no gene match: 6. This CDR3 has 16 residues. Germline lookup yields CDR1 SGHTA and CDR2 FQGNSA. The CDR3 DNA reads TGTGCCAGCAGCTTAGCCCCGGCGGGGGGGCGAGAGACCCAGTACTTC. It codes for CASSLAPAGGRETQYF.

The chain links TRBV25-1 to TRBJ1-3, with TRBD1 identical over 10 bases. This CDR3 is 14 amino acids long. CDR1 is MGHDK, CDR2 SYGVNS, per germline. The J segment lost 9 bases and the V segment lost 10 bases, leaving 12 bases of the junction unmatched. The CDR3 reads CATSTGGLSGTIYF. The CDR3 DNA sequence: TGTGCCACTTCGACAGGGGGCTTATCTGGCACCATATATTTT.

The count of this clone is one. The rearrangement joins TRBV12-3 or TRBV12-4 to TRBJ2-5; 8 bases agree with TRBD2. V trimming: 3 bases; J trimming: 5 bases; junction bases outside the gene matches: 2. The CDR3 extends over 13 amino acids. CDR3 residues: CASSFGGAETQYF. The DNA for the CDR3 is TGTGCCAGCAGTTTCGGGGGGGCCGAGACCCAGTACTTC.

This clone was counted once. The V call is TRBV3-1 (or the pseudogene TRBV3-2), the J call TRBJ2-7, with TRBD2 identical over 13 bases. The CDR3 sequence is 16 residues long. Looked up from germline, CDR1 is LGHDT and CDR2 is YNNKEL (reference sequence). Trimming took 3 bases from V and 7 from J; bases not matched to a gene: 9. The DNA for the CDR3 is TGTGCCAGCAGCCAGCTACTAGCGGGGGGGCCATTAGAGCAGTACTTC. It codes for CASSQLLAGGPLEQYF.

This clone was detected only a few times. Here the CDR3 reads CASSSAGTPDQPQHF. The CDR3 DNA reads TGTGCCAGCAGCTCGGCAGGGACACCGGATCAGCCCCAGCATTTT. The V call is TRBV7-8, the J call TRBJ1-5; D possibly corresponds to TRBD1 (6 bases). The V gene lost 4 bases and the J gene lost 5 bases, with 15 bases spanning the gap. CDR1 is SGHVS, CDR2 FQNEAQ, per germline. The CDR3 is 15 residues long. The complete variable domain, with remaining parts taken from reference TRBV7-8 and TRBJ1-5, reads GAGVSQSPRYKVAKRGQDVALRCDPISGHVSLFWYQQALGQGPEFLTYFQNEAQLDKSGLPSDRFFAERPEGSVSTLKIQRTQQEDSAVYLCASSSAGTPDQPQHFGDGTRLSIL.

This sequence joins TRBV19 and TRBJ1-6; perhaps TRBD1 as D (6 bases). The V end was cut by 6 bases, the J end by 3 bases, with 15 bases between. CDR3 length: 16 residues. The V gene's germline CDR1 is LNHDA and CDR2 SQIVND (reference sequence). DNA of the CDR3: TGTGCCAGTAGGGTAGGACAGCGGGGCTATAATTCACCCCTCCACTTT. This translates into CASRVGQRGYNSPLHF.

The chain joins TRBV7-8 to TRBJ1-6; 8 bases agree with TRBD1. Germline V gene data show CDR1 as SGHVS and CDR2 as FQNEAQ. The junction had 16 bases not matched to a gene; V was cut back by 3 bases and J by 6 bases. The CDR3 is 19 residues long. The CDR3 is CASSLQKGQVVIGNSPLHF. DNA of the CDR3: TGTGCCAGCAGCTTGCAGAAGGGACAGGTCGTAATCGGTAATTCACCCCTCCACTTT.

In DNA, the CDR3 is TGCGCCAGCAGTGGTACAGGGCGCGCTTTCTTT. Translated: CASSGTGRAFF. The gene calls are TRBV10-1 and TRBJ1-1; D possibly corresponds to TRBD1 (6 bases). Germline CDR1 WNHNN, CDR2 SYGVQD (reference sequence). The CDR3 spans 11 residues. V shed 4 bases and J shed 11 bases, with 11 bases lying between them.

The chain uses TRBV11-1 and TRBJ2-1, with unresolved D. V was trimmed by 0 bases and J by 6 bases, leaving 9 bases between them. CDR3 length: 14 amino acids. Germline lookup yields CDR1 SGHAT and CDR2 FQDESV (reference sequence). The DNA of the CDR3 is TGTGCCAGCAGCTTAGCTATCCCCTCCAATGAGCAGTTCTTC. It yields the protein CASSLAIPSNEQFF.

The chain joins TRBV5-1 to TRBJ2-3; D remains unclear. CDR1 and CDR2 (germline): SGHRS, YFSETQ. The CDR3 consists of 14 residues. V was clipped by 5 bases and J by 0 bases, with 10 bases between them. The CDR3 nucleotides are TGCGCCAGCAGAGAGCGCCCTAGCACAGATACGCAGTATTTT. It specifies CASRERPSTDTQYF. Variable domain in full (rest from reference TRBV5-1 and TRBJ2-3): KAGVTQTPRYLIKTRGQQVTLSCSPISGHRSVSWYQQTPGQGLQFLFEYFSETQRNKGNFPGRFSGRQFSNSRSEMNVSTLELGDSALYLCASRERPSTDTQYFGPGTRLTVL.

This clone is a singleton in its sample. V and J are TRBV19 and TRBJ1-5; D is perhaps TRBD1 (5 bases). The CDR3 is 15 residues long. V lost 7 bases and J lost 3, with 16 bases in between. Germline CDR1 reads LNHDA; CDR2 reads SQIVND (reference sequence). The DNA of the CDR3 is TGTGCCAGTACCTTCTCGTGGGACTCCAATCAGCCCCAGCATTTT. Protein product: CASTFSWDSNQPQHF. Complete variable domain (other parts from reference TRBV19 and TRBJ1-5): DGGITQSPKYLFRKEGQNVTLSCEQNLNHDAMYWYRQDPGQGLRLIYYSQIVNDFQKGDIAEGYSVSREKKESFPLTVTSAQKNPTAFYLCASTFSWDSNQPQHFGDGTRLSIL.

The chain is built from TRBV4-1 and TRBJ1-2; TRBD1 agrees at 7 bases. CDR3 length equals 15 residues. Losses at the gene ends were 0 bases for V and 4 bases for J; bases not matched to a gene: 5. CDR1 is MGHRA, CDR2 YSYEKL, per germline. CDR3 nucleotides: TGCGCCAGCAGCCAAGAAGAGACAGGGCCCTATGGCTACACCTTC. Amino acid sequence: CASSQEETGPYGYTF.

The CDR3 is CASSLVGGGYEQYF. The CDR3 nucleotides are TGTGCCAGCAGCTTAGTCGGCGGGGGGTACGAGCAGTACTTC. The chain employs TRBV7-2 and TRBJ2-7; TRBD2 aligns across 8 bases. Germline-derived CDR1 and CDR2 are SGHTA and FQGNSA. The CDR3 length is 14 residues. The ends lost 1 base at V and 4 bases at J; junction bases unmatched: 3.

The rearrangement uses TRBV5-4 and TRBJ1-2, with 8 bases aligning to TRBD1. V was clipped by 4 bases and J by 4 bases; unmatched bases: 9. This CDR3 is built from 15 residues. Per the germline V gene, CDR1 is SGHNT and CDR2 is YYREEE (reference sequence). CDR3: CASSLRAGGSYGYTF. CDR3 nucleotides: TGTGCCAGCAGCCTGAGGGCAGGGGGCAGCTATGGCTACACCTTC.

The chain combines TRBV28 with TRBJ1-2; weak D call: TRBD1 (6 bases). V lost 5 bases and J 5 bases, leaving 18 bases between the germline ends. The CDR3 has 15 residues. Germline CDR1 MDHEN, CDR2 SYDVKM. CDR3 coding DNA: TGTGCCAGCAGTCTCCGGGACACCAAGTGGTATGGCTACACCTTC. This sequence encodes CASSLRDTKWYGYTF.

V is TRBV27 and J is TRBJ2-3, with 16 bases lining up with TRBD2. The junction had 6 bases not matched to a gene; V was cut back by 5 bases and J by 4 bases. Germline CDR1 reads MNHEY; CDR2 reads SMNVEV (reference sequence). The CDR3 has 17 amino acids. The CDR3 sequence is CASSPGTSGGAADTQYF. The CDR3 coding sequence is TGTGCCAGCAGTCCTGGGACTAGCGGGGGGGCGGCAGATACGCAGTATTTT.

This chain joins TRBV6-2 or TRBV6-3 and TRBJ1-1, with TRBD1 as a possible D gene (5 bases). Trimming cost V 6 bases and J 5 bases, with 16 bases left between them. Per the germline V gene, CDR1 is MNHEY and CDR2 is SVGEGT. The CDR3 is 14 amino acids. The CDR3 nucleotides are TGTGCCAGCAGCGACAGTGTCTTTATAACTGAAGCTTTCTTT. It encodes CASSDSVFITEAFF.

The chain links TRBV4-1 to TRBJ1-1, with 9 bases identical to TRBD1. CDR3 length: 16 residues. J lost 0 bases, V lost 3 bases, and 5 bases had no gene match. In germline, CDR1 is MGHRA, CDR2 YSYEKL. The CDR3 protein is CASSHTGTGMNTEAFF. Written as DNA, the CDR3 is TGCGCCAGCAGCCATACCGGGACAGGGATGAACACTGAAGCTTTCTTT.

V is TRBV5-6 and J is TRBJ1-4; possibly TRBD1 for D (5 bases). The V gene's germline CDR1 is SGHDT and CDR2 YYEEEE. This CDR3 comprises 15 residues. Trimming took off 4 bases at V and 5 bases at J, with 15 bases between the two ends. This CDR3 reads CASSLNRGENEKLFF. In nucleotides, the CDR3 is TGTGCCAGCAGCCTCAATCGGGGGGAGAATGAAAAACTGTTTTTT. Full variable domain (outside the CDR3, taken from reference TRBV5-6 and TRBJ1-4): DAGVTQSPTHLIKTRGQQVTLRCSPKSGHDTVSWYQQALGQGPQFIFQYYEEEERQRGNFPDRFSGHQFPNYSSELNVNALLLGDSALYLCASSLNRGENEKLFFGSGTQLSVL.

The V and J genes are TRBV4-3 and TRBJ2-7; TRBD2 agrees at 8 bases. Trimming took 1 base from V and 5 from J; bases not matched to a gene: 4. Germline V gives CDR1 LGHNA, CDR2 YSLEER. CDR3 length equals 14 residues. The CDR3 is CASSQAGGLHEQYF. DNA of the CDR3: TGCGCCAGCAGCCAAGCGGGGGGGCTTCACGAGCAGTACTTC.

The chain is built from TRBV7-8 and TRBJ2-3; 7 positions agree with TRBD1. The CDR3 length is 16 residues. Germline lookup yields CDR1 SGHVS and CDR2 FQNEAQ. The V and J ends lost 5 bases and 2 bases, in that order; junction bases with no gene match: 10. CDR3 sequence: CASSAPTGTATDTQYF. The DNA of the CDR3 is TGTGCCAGCAGCGCACCGACCGGGACAGCCACAGATACGCAGTATTTT.

V and J are TRBV6-6 and TRBJ1-6, with D perhaps matching TRBD1 (5 bases). CDR1 is MNHNY, CDR2 SVGAGI, per germline (reference sequence). The CDR3 consists of 14 residues. V lost 5 bases to trimming and J lost 10 bases, with 15 bases between them. For the CDR3, the DNA is TGTGCCAGCAGTCCAGGGTTATCTCCGTCACCCCTCCACTTT. Translation gives CASSPGLSPSPLHF.

This clone occurred a few times. The rearrangement links TRBV5-1 to TRBJ1-1, with D perhaps TRBD1 (5 bases). The CDR3 is 14 amino acids. Germline V gives CDR1 SGHRS, CDR2 YFSETQ. V shed 1 base and J shed 4 bases, with 11 bases lying between them. In DNA form, the CDR3 reads TGCGCCAGCAGCTTGCGGGGGGATGGCACTGAAGCTTTCTTT. The encoded protein is CASSLRGDGTEAFF.

V usage is TRBV19 and J usage is TRBJ2-3, with D perhaps matching TRBD2 (6 bases). The CDR3 sequence is 16 residues long. Per the germline V gene, CDR1 is LNHDA and CDR2 is SQIVND (reference sequence). Between the trimmed V and J ends, which lost 0 bases and 0 bases, there was a span of 10 bases. The CDR3 DNA is TGTGCCAGTAGTATAGATCCAAGCGGGAGCACAGATACGCAGTATTTT. Protein product: CASSIDPSGSTDTQYF.

The V call is TRBV30, the J call TRBJ2-7; a possible D gene is TRBD2 (5 bases). The CDR3 extends over 15 amino acids. V dropped 1 base and J dropped 3 bases, with 16 bases sitting between them. Germline values: CDR1 GTSNPN, CDR2 SVGIG (reference sequence). The CDR3 loop reads CAWSDSGSNVYEQYF. As DNA, the CDR3 is TGTGCCTGGAGTGACTCGGGGAGCAACGTCTACGAGCAGTACTTC.

CDR3 DNA sequence: TGTGCCACCAGTGATTACAGGGGGCCGGACACTGAAGCTTTCTTT. This gives the protein CATSDYRGPDTEAFF. This chain uses TRBV24-1 with TRBJ1-1, with 9 bases lining up with TRBD1. Germline V gene lookup returns CDR1 KGHDR and CDR2 SFDVKD. V was pared by 2 bases and J by 3 bases, with 3 bases of the junction left unmatched. CDR3 length: 15 residues.